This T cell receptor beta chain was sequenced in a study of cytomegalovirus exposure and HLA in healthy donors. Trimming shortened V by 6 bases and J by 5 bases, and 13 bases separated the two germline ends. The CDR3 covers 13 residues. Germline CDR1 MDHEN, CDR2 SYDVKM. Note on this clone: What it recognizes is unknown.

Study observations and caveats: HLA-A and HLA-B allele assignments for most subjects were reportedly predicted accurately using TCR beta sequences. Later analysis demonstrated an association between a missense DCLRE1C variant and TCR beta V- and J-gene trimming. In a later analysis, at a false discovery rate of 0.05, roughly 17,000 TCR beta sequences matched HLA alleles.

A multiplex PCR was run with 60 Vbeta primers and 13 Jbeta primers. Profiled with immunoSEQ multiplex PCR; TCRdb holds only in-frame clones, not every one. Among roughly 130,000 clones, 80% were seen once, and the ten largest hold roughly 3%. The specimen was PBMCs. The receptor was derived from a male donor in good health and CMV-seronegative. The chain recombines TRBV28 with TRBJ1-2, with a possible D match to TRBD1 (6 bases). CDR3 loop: CASRTGGGYGYTF. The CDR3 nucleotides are TGTGCCAGCAGAACGGGAGGGGGGTATGGCTACACCTTC.